The sequence of this T cell receptor beta chain was determined in a study of T cell responses to AZD1222 COVID-19 vaccine. From germline, CDR1 is MNHEY and CDR2 SVGAGI. The CDR3 covers 15 residues. V shed 6 bases and J shed 0 bases, with 15 bases lying between them. Libraries were prepared by immunoSEQ multiplex PCR; TCRdb keeps only in-frame clonotypes and omits some of them. The sample contains some 190,000 clones, about 90% of which appear only once. Study-level findings and limits: Repertoire collection took place solely once the T cell response had peaked.

Worth noting for this clone: The target antigen is unknown.

The sample in question was peripheral blood, obtained 28 days after the second AZD1222 dose. The origin of this receptor is an adult who received the AZD1222 COVID-19 vaccine. The V and J genes are TRBV6-5 and TRBJ2-7; either TRBD1 or TRBD2 may fit D (5 bases each). CDR3 loop: CASSLRDGRSYEQYF. In DNA, the CDR3 is TGTGCCAGCAGCCTCCGGGACGGACGCTCCTACGAGCAGTACTTC.